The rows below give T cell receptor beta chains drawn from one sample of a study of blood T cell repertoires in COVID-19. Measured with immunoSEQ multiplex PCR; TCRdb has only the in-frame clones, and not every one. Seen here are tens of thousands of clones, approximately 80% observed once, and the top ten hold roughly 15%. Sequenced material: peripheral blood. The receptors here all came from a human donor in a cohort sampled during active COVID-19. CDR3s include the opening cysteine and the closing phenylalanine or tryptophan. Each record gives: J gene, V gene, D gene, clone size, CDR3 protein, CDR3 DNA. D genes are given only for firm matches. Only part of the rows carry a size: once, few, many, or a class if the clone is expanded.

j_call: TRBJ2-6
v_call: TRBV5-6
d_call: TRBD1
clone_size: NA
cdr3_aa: CASRTGGPGANVLTF
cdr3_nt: TGTGCCAGCAGGACAGGGGGCCCTGGGGCCAACGTCCTGACTTTC

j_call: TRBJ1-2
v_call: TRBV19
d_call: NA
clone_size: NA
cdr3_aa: CASSMVGGAEDYGYTF
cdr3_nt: TGTGCCAGTAGTATGGTTGGAGGGGCGGAGGACTATGGCTACACCTTC

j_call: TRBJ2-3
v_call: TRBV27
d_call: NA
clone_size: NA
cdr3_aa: CASSLRGRAWGPDTQYF
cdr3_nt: TGTGCCAGCAGTTTACGGGGGAGGGCATGGGGGCCAGATACGCAGTATTTT

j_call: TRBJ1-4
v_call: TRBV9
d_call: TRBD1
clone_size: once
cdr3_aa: CASSAIGSTGGYEKLFF
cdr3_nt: TGTGCCAGCAGCGCGATCGGATCTACAGGGGGTTATGAAAAACTGTTTTTT

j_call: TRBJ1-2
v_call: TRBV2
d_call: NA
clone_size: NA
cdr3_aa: CASMMEAGYTF
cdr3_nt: TGTGCCAGCATGATGGAGGCTGGCTACACCTTC

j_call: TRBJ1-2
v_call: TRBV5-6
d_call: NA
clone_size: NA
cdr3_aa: CASISDGRANYGYTF
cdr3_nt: TGTGCCAGCATCTCGGATGGGAGAGCTAACTATGGCTACACCTTC

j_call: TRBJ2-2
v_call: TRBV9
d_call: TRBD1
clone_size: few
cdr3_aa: CASSAWTGDTGELFF
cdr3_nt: TGTGCCAGCAGCGCCTGGACAGGGGACACCGGGGAGCTGTTTTTT

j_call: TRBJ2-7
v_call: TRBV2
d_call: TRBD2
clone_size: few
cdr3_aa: CASSVLAGGGDEQYF
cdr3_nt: TGTGCCAGCAGTGTACTAGCGGGAGGAGGGGACGAGCAGTACTTC

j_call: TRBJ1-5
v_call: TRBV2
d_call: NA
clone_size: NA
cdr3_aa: CASSQRGNQPQHF
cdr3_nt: TGTGCCAGCAGTCAGAGGGGCAATCAGCCCCAGCATTTT

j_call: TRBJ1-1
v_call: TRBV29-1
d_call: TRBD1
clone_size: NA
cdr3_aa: CSAAGQLNTEAFF
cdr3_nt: TGCAGCGCCGCGGGACAGTTAAACACTGAAGCTTTCTTT

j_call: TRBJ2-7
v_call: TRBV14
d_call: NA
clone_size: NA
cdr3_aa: CASSSTGTRAYEQYF
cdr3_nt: TGTGCCAGCAGCTCAACAGGGACCCGTGCCTACGAGCAGTACTTC

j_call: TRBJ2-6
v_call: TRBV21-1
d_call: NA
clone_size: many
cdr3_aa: CARTGTGANVLTF
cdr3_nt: TGTGCCAGGACAGGGACTGGGGCCAACGTCCTGACTTTC

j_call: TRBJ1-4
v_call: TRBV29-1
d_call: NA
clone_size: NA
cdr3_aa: CSVELNEKLFF
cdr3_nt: TGCAGCGTTGAGCTAAATGAAAAACTGTTTTTT

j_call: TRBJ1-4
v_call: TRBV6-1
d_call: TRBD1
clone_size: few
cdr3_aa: CASSVTGYLLTNEKLFF
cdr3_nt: TGTGCCAGCAGTGTGACAGGGTACCTTTTGACTAATGAAAAACTGTTTTTT